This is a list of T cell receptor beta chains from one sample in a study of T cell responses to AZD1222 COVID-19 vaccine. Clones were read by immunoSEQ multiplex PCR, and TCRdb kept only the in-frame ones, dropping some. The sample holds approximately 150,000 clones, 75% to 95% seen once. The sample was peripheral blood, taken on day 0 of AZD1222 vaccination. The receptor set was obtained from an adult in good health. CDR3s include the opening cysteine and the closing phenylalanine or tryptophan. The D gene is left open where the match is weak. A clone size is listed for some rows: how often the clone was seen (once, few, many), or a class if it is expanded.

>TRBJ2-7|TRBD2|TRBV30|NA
TGTGCCTGGGATAGCGGGGCCCAAACCTACGAGCAGTACTTC
CAWDSGAQTYEQYF
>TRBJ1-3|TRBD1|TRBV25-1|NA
TGTGCCGGCGCAGGGGGGCGAAACACCATATATTTT
CAGAGGRNTIYF
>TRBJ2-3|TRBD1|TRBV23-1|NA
TGCGCCAGCAGTCAACCTACCCAGACAGGGGAGCGGCGTGGCACAGATACGCAGTATTTT
CASSQPTQTGERRGTDTQYF
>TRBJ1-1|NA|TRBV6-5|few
TGTGCCAGTACGGACTACCGGGTCAACACTGAAGCTTTCTTT
CASTDYRVNTEAFF
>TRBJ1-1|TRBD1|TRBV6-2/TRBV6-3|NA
TGTGCCAGCAGTGGACAGGCGGGGGGGACTGAAGCTTTCTTT
CASSGQAGGTEAFF
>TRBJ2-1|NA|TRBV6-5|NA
TGTGCCAGCGGATTAACCCGGAGTGAGCAGTTCTTC
CASGLTRSEQFF
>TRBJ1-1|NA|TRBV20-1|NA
TGCAGTGCTAGTCCGGCAGAGAACACTGAAGCTTTCTTT
CSASPAENTEAFF
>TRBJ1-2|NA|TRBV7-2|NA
TGTGCCAGCAGTTCCGGGACCGACCCTCGTGGCTACACCTTC
CASSSGTDPRGYTF
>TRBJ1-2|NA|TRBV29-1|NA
TGCAGCGTTGAAGTCGAGGTACCCACCTATGGCTACACCTTC
CSVEVEVPTYGYTF
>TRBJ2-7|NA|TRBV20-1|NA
TGCAGTGCTAGTGTGCCGTCCTACGAGCAGTACTTC
CSASVPSYEQYF
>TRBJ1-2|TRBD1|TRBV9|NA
TGTGCCAGCAGCGAGGGCCTCCTGTTCAAAACAGGGGAGGGTTACACCTTC
CASSEGLLFKTGEGYTF
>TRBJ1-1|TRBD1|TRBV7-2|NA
TGTGCCAGCAGCTTAGCAGGGACAGGGTATAACACTGAAGCTTTCTTT
CASSLAGTGYNTEAFF
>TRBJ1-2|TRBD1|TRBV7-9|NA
TGTGCCAGCAGCTTAGGGACAGGGGGTGATGGCTACACCTTC
CASSLGTGGDGYTF
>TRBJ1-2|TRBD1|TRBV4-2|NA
TGTGCCAGCAGCCGGACAGGGAGTCCCTATGGCTACACCTTC
CASSRTGSPYGYTF
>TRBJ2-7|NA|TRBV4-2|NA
TGTGCCAGCAGCCAAGGTGAAAGATCCTACGAGCAGTACTTC
CASSQGERSYEQYF
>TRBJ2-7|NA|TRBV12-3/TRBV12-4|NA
TGTGCCAGCAGTCCAGGGCACGAGCAGTACTTC
CASSPGHEQYF
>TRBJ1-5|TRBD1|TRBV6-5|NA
TGTGCCAGCAGTTACTCGCAGGGGGCGGGACAGCCCCAGCATTTT
CASSYSQGAGQPQHF
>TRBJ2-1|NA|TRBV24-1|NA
TGTGCCACCAGTGACCCAAACATGGGCCCATACCAGTTCTTC
CATSDPNMGPYQFF
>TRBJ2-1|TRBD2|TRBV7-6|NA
TGTGCCAGCAGCTTATCCCCGGGGGGGTTTTCTAGAACCGATGAGCAGTTCTTC
CASSLSPGGFSRTDEQFF
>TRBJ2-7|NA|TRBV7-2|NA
TGTGCCAGCAGCCCCTCACAGGAACTCCCCTCCTACGAGCAGTACTTC
CASSPSQELPSYEQYF
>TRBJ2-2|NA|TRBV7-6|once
TGTGCCAGCAGCTCCACCGGGGCTGTAGGGAACACCGGGGAGCTGTTTTTT
CASSSTGAVGNTGELFF
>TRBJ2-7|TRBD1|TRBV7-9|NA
TGTGCCAGCAGCACTGATGCCGGGACAGTCTCCTACGAGCAGTACTTC
CASSTDAGTVSYEQYF
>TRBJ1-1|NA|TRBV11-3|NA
TGTGCCAGCAGCCGGCGGTTGAACACTGAAGCTTTCTTT
CASSRRLNTEAFF
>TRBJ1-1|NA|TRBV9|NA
TGTGCCAGCAGCGTACAGGGGATGAACACTGAAGCTTTCTTT
CASSVQGMNTEAFF